The clone carrying this T cell receptor (beta chain) showed up just a few times. The antigen is not known. Trimming removed 3 bases at V and 6 bases at J, with 9 bases between. The CDR3 length is 13 residues. Germline assignment: CDR1 SGHVS and CDR2 FQNEAQ. Individual cDNA molecules each received unique molecular identifiers attached to them. Using its own MiXCR run on the 5' RACE reads, TCRdb lists one record per CDR3 protein. Among some 66,000 distinct CDR3 sequences listed, around 9% were seen once. These data come from a study of early T cells in non-severe SARS-CoV-2 infection. Study as a whole: Sequenced material consisted of bulk RNA (from unsorted whole blood), and chains were unpaired.

Overall study findings and caveats: In VDJdb matching, anti-spike CD8 responses were favored while private and CD4 specificities went missing.

The TCR comes from an adult who was a healthcare worker with PCR-confirmed SARS-CoV-2 infection or an uninfected control (not recorded which). The sequenced sample was whole blood. J is TRBJ2-1 and V is TRBV7-8; D remains unclear. This chain's CDR3 is CASSFGTGNEQFF. The CDR3 coding sequence is TGTGCCAGCAGCTTTGGTACGGGCAATGAGCAGTTCTTC. The complete variable domain, with remaining parts taken from reference TRBV7-8 and TRBJ2-1, reads GAGVSQSPRYKVAKRGQDVALRCDPISGHVSLFWYQQALGQGPEFLTYFQNEAQLDKSGLPSDRFFAERPEGSVSTLKIQRTQQEDSAVYLCASSFGTGNEQFFGPGTRLTVL.